By its share, the clone carrying this T cell receptor beta chain is medium-sized. The sample originates from a study of patients and donors after allogeneic stem cell transplantation. Via MiXCR, TCRdb re-called the RT-PCR reads, giving one row per CDR3 protein. The data contain about 2,600 distinct CDR3 sequences, about 8% of them singletons. The CDR3 length is 16 residues. V trimming: 4 bases; J trimming: 5 bases; junction bases outside the gene matches: 7. Germline V lookup: CDR1 SGHVS, CDR2 FNYEAQ. Sequencing used blood, either unsorted or a sorted T cell fraction (not recorded which). The source of this sequence is a human donor who was either an allogeneic HSCT recipient or a stem cell or donor lymphocyte infusion donor (not recorded which). It is not recorded whose cells these are; they may come from a transplant donor. The V call is TRBV7-6, the J call TRBJ2-1, with 11 bases matching TRBD2. This chain's CDR3 is CASSSLMTSGNNEQFF. CDR3 sequence (DNA): TGTGCCAGCAGCTCCCTGATGACTAGCGGGAACAATGAGCAGTTCTTC.